This T cell receptor (beta chain) came from a study of graft-versus-host responses after intestinal transplantation. Study context: Transplant types were multivisceral, liver-intestinal, or isolated intestinal. Anti-thymocyte globulin was used for induction in all recipients, who then took tacrolimus and steroids for 3 to 4 years. Findings and caveats of the study: Recipient marrow contained GvH clones, some of which appeared first in ileum or blood.

Using immunoSEQ multiplex PCR, the repertoire was profiled, and TCRdb retains in-frame clones only, with some absent. Of 130,000 to 150,000 clones in the sample, roughly 91% were seen once. Per germline, CDR1 SGHRS and CDR2 YFSETQ. This CDR3 comprises 16 residues. Trimming took off 2 bases at V and 0 bases at J, with 9 bases between the two ends. As concerns this clone: Its antigen is currently unknown.

The receptor was isolated from a human donor who received an intestinal transplant. The input for sequencing was unstimulated CD4+ T cells sorted from spleen or lymph node cells, taken before intestinal transplant. The gene calls are TRBV5-1 and TRBJ1-6, with D unclear. The CDR3 spells CASSFNENSYNSPLHF. The CDR3 DNA reads as TGCGCCAGCAGCTTTAATGAGAACTCCTATAATTCACCCCTCCACTTT.